One and the same sample provided the 13 T cell receptor beta chains below, sequenced in a study of TIL therapy for anti-PD-1-resistant metastatic lung cancer (dated by TCRdb to the early 2020s). TCR beta CDR3 regions were amplified from genomic DNA by bias-controlled multiplex PCR with the immunoSEQ v3 hsTCRB kit. TCRdb re-hosts the immuneACCESS table, in-frame sequences only. Its copies lack some clones; in the studies checked, an unresolved V gene accounts for under half of them, and the cause for the rest is not known. The sample data list under 100,000 clones, and just over 65% of these were observed just once. Roughly 9.7% of the sample belongs to the ten largest clones. The time point label, read with the paper, signifies: pre-treatment sample, taken before nivolumab and TIL therapy. The baseline tumor samples, taken from the same resection that was used to grow TIL, were excised metastases, most often pleural nodules or supraclavicular lymph nodes.

Specimen: tumor tissue, collected at baseline. Receptors originate from a person aged 25 to 85 with non-small cell lung cancer.

This clone turned up a few times. The V gene is TRBV5-1, the J gene TRBJ2-7; no clear D gene. The CDR3 covers 12 residues. Germline CDR1 and CDR2: SGHRS and YFSETQ. V dropped 0 bases and J dropped 3 bases, with 4 bases sitting between them. DNA of the CDR3: TGCGCCAGCAGCTTGGAGGACTACGAGCAGTACTTC. As protein: CASSLEDYEQYF.

This clone was seen at least ten times. This chain links TRBV18 with TRBJ2-7; 9 bases are a match to TRBD1. CDR1 and CDR2 (germline): KGHSH, LQKENI. The CDR3 is 14 residues long. Germline trimming cut 5 bases from V and 3 bases from J; bases unmatched to any gene: 5. The CDR3 DNA reads TGTGCCAGCTCAACAAGACAGGGGGTCTACGAGCAGTACTTC. Amino acids: CASSTRQGVYEQYF. The entire variable domain, with the rest obtained from reference TRBV18 and TRBJ2-7, is as follows: NAGVMQNPRHLVRRRGQEARLRCSPMKGHSHVYWYRQLPEEGLKFMVYLQKENIIDESGMPKERFSAEFPKEGPSILRIQQVVRGDSAAYFCASSTRQGVYEQYFGPGTRLTVT.

The rearrangement uses TRBV28 and TRBJ2-1; no clear D gene. CDR1 is MDHEN and CDR2 is SYDVKM in the germline V gene. The ends were cut back, 6 bases at V and 3 bases at J, with 6 bases in the middle. The CDR3 is made up of 12 amino acids. The CDR3 protein is CASSKFYNEQFF. The CDR3, as DNA: TGTGCCAGCAGCAAATTCTACAATGAGCAGTTCTTC.

This clone showed up just a few times. V gene TRBV3-1 (or the pseudogene TRBV3-2) combines with J gene TRBJ2-7; 8 bases line up with TRBD1. The V gene's germline CDR1 is LGHDT and CDR2 YNNKEL (reference sequence). The CDR3 contains 13 residues. J lost 5 bases, V lost 5 bases, and 5 bases had no gene match. The CDR3 reads CASSYGQGHEQYF. In DNA form, the CDR3 reads TGTGCCAGCAGCTACGGACAGGGTCACGAGCAGTACTTC.

V is TRBV9 and J is TRBJ1-3; TRBD1 matches 7 bases. Germline trimming cut 4 bases from V and 2 bases from J; bases unmatched to any gene: 3. CDR1 and CDR2 (germline): SGDLS, YYNGEE. This CDR3 has 14 residues. The CDR3 sequence is CASSRQGAGNTIYF. CDR3 bases: TGTGCCAGCAGCCGACAGGGAGCTGGAAACACCATATATTTT. The whole variable domain, remainder taken from reference TRBV9 and TRBJ1-3, is DSGVTQTPKHLITATGQRVTLRCSPRSGDLSVYWYQQSLDQGLQFLIQYYNGEERAKGNILERFSAQQFPDLHSELNLSSLELGDSALYFCASSRQGAGNTIYFGEGSWLTVV.

The chain combines TRBV13 with TRBJ2-1; D gene unclear. Trimming took off 1 base at V and 2 bases at J, with 9 bases between the two ends. This CDR3 has 15 amino acids. Germline CDR1 is PRHDT and CDR2 is FYEKMQ (reference sequence). CDR3 sequence (DNA): TGTGCCAGCAGCTTAGCAGGTCGGACCTACAATGAGCAGTTCTTC. It translates to CASSLAGRTYNEQFF. Looking up the rest from reference TRBV13 and TRBJ2-1 gives the full variable domain: AAGVIQSPRHLIKEKRETATLKCYPIPRHDTVYWYQQGPGQDPQFLISFYEKMQSDKGSIPDRFSAQQFSDYHSELNMSSLELGDSALYFCASSLAGRTYNEQFFGPGTRLTVL.

V is TRBV5-1 and J is TRBJ2-7, with a possible D match to TRBD1 (5 bases). The V gene lost 4 bases and the J gene lost 5 bases, with 19 bases spanning the gap. Germline V gene data show CDR1 as SGHRS and CDR2 as YFSETQ. The CDR3 is 15 residues long. In nucleotides, the CDR3 is TGCGCCAGCAGCCCCAGGGTGGGTCCAGAAAACGAGCAGTACTTC. Its protein product is CASSPRVGPENEQYF.

V usage is TRBV15 and J usage is TRBJ2-3; D may be TRBD1 or TRBD2 (5 bases each). V was shortened by 5 bases and J by 0 bases, with 18 bases between the two germline ends. This CDR3 spans 17 amino acids. Germline V gene sequence: CDR1 LNHNV, CDR2 YYDKDF (reference sequence). CDR3 nucleotides: TGTGCCACCAGCCGGGGACCGCCAAGAGCTAGCACAGATACGCAGTATTTT. Residues: CATSRGPPRASTDTQYF.

This clone was seen a few times. The chain combines TRBV4-3 with TRBJ2-2; D not certain. Trimming stripped 3 bases from V and 4 bases from J, with 12 bases between. The germline gives CDR1 LGHNA, CDR2 YSLEER. The CDR3 contains 15 residues. The CDR3 sequence is CASSQGRPGTGELFF. CDR3 coding DNA: TGCGCCAGCAGCCAGGGCCGTCCGGGCACCGGGGAGCTGTTTTTT.

CDR3 sequence reads: CAISEGSSGGGGTDEQYF. CDR3 nucleotide sequence: TGTGCCATCAGTGAGGGCAGTAGCGGGGGTGGGGGGACGGACGAGCAGTACTTC. The chain has TRBV10-3 and TRBJ2-7, with TRBD2 matching over 9 bases. V lost 2 bases, J lost 5 bases, and 16 bases stayed unmatched. Per the germline V gene, CDR1 is ENHRY and CDR2 is SYGVKD. The CDR3 runs to 18 residues.

The chain recombines TRBV24-1 with TRBJ2-7, with no clear D. The CDR3 runs 11 residues. CDR1 is KGHDR, CDR2 SFDVKD, per germline. V was pared by 1 base and J by 4 bases, with 1 base between. Written as DNA, the CDR3 is TGTGCCACCAGTGATTTATACGAGCAGTACTTC. This encodes CATSDLYEQYF.

The chain has TRBV6-2 or TRBV6-3 and TRBJ2-1; D is ambiguous. Trimming took off 2 bases at V and 6 bases at J, with 11 bases between the two ends. The CDR3 is 14 residues long. The V gene's germline CDR1 is MNHEY and CDR2 SVGEGT. CDR3 sequence reads: CASSYGTLGNEQFF. CDR3 in DNA: TGTGCCAGCAGTTACGGTACCCTGGGCAATGAGCAGTTCTTC.

The V and J genes are TRBV19 and TRBJ2-5; the D gene is possibly TRBD2 (6 bases). Trimming cost V 1 base and J 5 bases, with 11 bases left between them. This CDR3 spans 14 amino acids. CDR1 is LNHDA, CDR2 SQIVND, per germline (reference sequence). CDR3 sequence: CASSIGAGRETQYF. The DNA of the CDR3 is TGTGCCAGTAGTATAGGTGCAGGGAGGGAGACCCAGTACTTC.